Following are 28 T cell receptor beta chains from one sample sequenced in a study of cytotoxic CD8 clonotypes in ibrutinib-treated CLL listed by TCRdb under 2021. Libraries were made using the immunoSEQ multiplex PCR assay. TCRdb took over this immuneACCESS table, retaining in-frame rearrangements with V and J assigned. Such tables are incomplete; in checked studies, under half of the missing clones stem from an unresolved V gene, and the remainder is unexplained. The sample table shows about 14,000 clones, and roughly 67% are seen once. The ten largest clones take up approximately 40% of the sample. Sequences were derived from PBMCs, sampled before ibrutinib treatment. All receptors come from a human donor with chronic lymphocytic leukemia.

This chain joins TRBV27 and TRBJ2-7; the D gene is possibly TRBD2 (6 bases). The CDR3 consists of 15 residues. Trimming left V 3 bases short and J 1 base short, with 13 bases between. Germline V lookup: CDR1 MNHEY, CDR2 SMNVEV (reference sequence). CDR3 bases: TGTGCCAGCAGTTTGGGACCGGGGGAGTCCTACGAGCAGTACTTC. Protein: CASSLGPGESYEQYF.

The chain has TRBV5-4 and TRBJ2-2; 8 nucleotides line up with TRBD1. Germline loops: CDR1 SGHNT, CDR2 YYREEE (reference sequence). J was trimmed by 2 bases and V by 4 bases; bases with no gene match: 7. This CDR3 comprises 16 residues. CDR3 residues: CASSGDRGTNTGELFF. The DNA of the CDR3 is TGTGCCAGCAGCGGAGACAGGGGAACAAACACCGGGGAGCTGTTTTTT.

This chain joins TRBV5-4 and TRBJ1-2; 7 bases align to TRBD1. CDR3 length: 13 amino acids. Germline V gene lookup returns CDR1 SGHNT and CDR2 YYREEE (reference sequence). Germline trimming cut 4 bases from V and 10 bases from J; bases unmatched to any gene: 10. For the CDR3, the DNA is TGTGCCAGCAGCGCGGACCGGGACAGCGTCTACACCTTC. Amino acids: CASSADRDSVYTF.

The chain has TRBV11-2 and TRBJ2-3; D unclear. CDR3 size: 12 residues. Germline values: CDR1 SGHAT, CDR2 FQNNGV. V lost 2 bases and J 3 bases, leaving 3 bases between the germline ends. The CDR3 DNA reads as TGTGCCAGCAGCTTAAATACAGATACGCAGTATTTT. Residues: CASSLNTDTQYF.

This chain uses TRBV4-2 with TRBJ1-2; no firm D call. Germline loops: CDR1 LGHNA, CDR2 YNFKEQ. V was pared by 4 bases and J by 3 bases, with 15 bases between. The CDR3 extends over 15 amino acids. CDR3 sequence reads: CASSRGPGRDYGYTF. In DNA form, the CDR3 reads TGTGCCAGCAGCCGAGGCCCCGGACGGGACTATGGCTACACCTTC.

J is TRBJ1-2 and V is TRBV4-1; D ambiguous. The germline CDR1 and CDR2 sequences are MGHRA and YSYEKL. The CDR3 is 15 residues long. V was pared by 0 bases and J by 8 bases, with 16 bases between. The CDR3 here is CASSQDNRLPRGYTF. The DNA of the CDR3 is TGCGCCAGCAGCCAAGATAACCGACTGCCTAGGGGCTACACCTTC.

The table lists this clone with a few counts. The chain carries TRBV4-1 and TRBJ2-7; D perhaps matches TRBD1 (5 bases). The CDR3 length is 15 residues. V was pared by 1 base and J by 2 bases, with 12 bases between. Germline assignment: CDR1 MGHRA and CDR2 YSYEKL. The CDR3 loop is CASSQGQGRPYEQYF. The DNA of the CDR3 is TGCGCCAGCAGCCAAGGGCAGGGAAGGCCCTACGAGCAGTACTTC.

The V gene is TRBV2, the J gene TRBJ1-2; D is possibly TRBD1 (5 bases). This CDR3 is 13 amino acids long. CDR1 and CDR2 from the germline V gene are SNHLY and FYNNEI. Trimming left V 8 bases short and J 6 bases short, with 16 bases between. CDR3 residues: CASGDFPSDGYTF. For the CDR3, the DNA is TGTGCCAGCGGGGACTTCCCCTCTGATGGCTACACCTTC.

The chain has TRBV7-9 and TRBJ2-1, with 8 bases aligning to TRBD2. In germline, CDR1 is SEHNR, CDR2 FQNEAQ (reference sequence). CDR3 length: 13 residues. V was pared by 3 bases and J by 6 bases, with 1 base of the junction left unmatched. CDR3 DNA sequence: TGTGCCAGCAGCTTTGGGACTAGCAATGAGCAGTTCTTC. Protein product: CASSFGTSNEQFF. The entire variable domain, with the rest obtained from reference TRBV7-9 and TRBJ2-1, is as follows: DTGVSQNPRHKITKRGQNVTFRCDPISEHNRLYWYRQTLGQGPEFLTYFQNEAQLEKSRLLSDRFSAERPKGSFSTLEIQRTEQGDSAMYLCASSFGTSNEQFFGPGTRLTVL.

The chain is built from TRBV5-1 and TRBJ2-5; D is unclear. Germline V gene sequence: CDR1 SGHRS, CDR2 YFSETQ. CDR3 size: 13 residues. The V gene lost 6 bases and the J gene lost 0 bases, with 9 bases spanning the gap. CDR3 sequence (DNA): TGCGCCAGCAAATTGGGCAACCAAGAGACCCAGTACTTC. It translates to CASKLGNQETQYF.

The genes are TRBV7-9 and TRBJ2-1; 11 positions agree with TRBD2. Germline V CDR1 and CDR2: SEHNR, FQNEAQ (reference sequence). V shed 1 base, J shed 16 bases, and the junction held 3 bases outside the gene matches. The length of the CDR3 is 12 residues. The CDR3 region has the DNA TGTGCCAGCAGCTTAGAAACTAGCGGGGGATTCTTC. This sequence encodes CASSLETSGGFF.

CDR3 residues: CASSQDSDEQYF. The CDR3 DNA is TGTGCCAGCAGTCAAGACTCAGACGAGCAGTACTTC. The gene calls are TRBV25-1 and TRBJ2-7, with D unresolved. The CDR3 loop spans 12 amino acids. Germline V gene data show CDR1 as MGHDK and CDR2 as SYGVNS. V shed 5 bases and J shed 5 bases, with 10 bases lying between them.

The gene calls are TRBV7-2 and TRBJ1-3, with D hard to call. Germline CDR1 SGHTA, CDR2 FQGNSA. The CDR3 covers 15 residues. V was clipped by 1 base and J by 0 bases, with 7 bases between them. The CDR3 nucleotides read TGTGCCAGCAGCTTAGTTGGCAACTCTGGAAACACCATATATTTT. Amino acid sequence: CASSLVGNSGNTIYF.

The rearrangement joins TRBV10-1 to TRBJ1-1, with D possibly being TRBD1 (5 bases). The CDR3 runs 13 residues. Trimming pared 4 bases from V and 5 bases from J, leaving 11 bases between. CDR1 is WNHNN, CDR2 SYGVQD, per germline (reference sequence). The CDR3, as DNA: TGCGCCAGCAGTGGGTCAGGGATAACTGAAGCTTTCTTT. Its translation is CASSGSGITEAFF.

The rearrangement uses TRBV29-1 and TRBJ1-1; 9 bases fit TRBD1. Trimming took 4 bases from V and 4 from J; bases not matched to a gene: 4. The CDR3 runs 13 residues. CDR1 and CDR2 (germline): SQVTM, ANQGSEA. The CDR3 reads CSVARDRVTEAFF. DNA for the CDR3: TGCAGCGTTGCTAGGGACAGGGTCACTGAAGCTTTCTTT. Together with reference TRBV29-1 and TRBJ1-1, the CDR3 gives the full variable domain: SAVISQKPSRDICQRGTSLTIQCQVDSQVTMMFWYRQQPGQSLTLIATANQGSEATYESGFVIDKFPISRPNLTFSTLTVSNMSPEDSSIYLCSVARDRVTEAFFGQGTRLTVV.

The genes are TRBV10-3 and TRBJ2-2; D is unclear. The CDR3 is 14 amino acids. Germline values: CDR1 ENHRY, CDR2 SYGVKD. Trimming stripped 4 bases from V and 3 bases from J, with 9 bases between. The CDR3, as DNA: TGTGCCATCAGTGCCCTCCCGGACACCGGGGAGCTGTTTTTT. Its translation is CAISALPDTGELFF.

A few counts support this clone. The genes are TRBV7-9 and TRBJ2-7, with TRBD1 identical over 8 bases. CDR3 length: 14 amino acids. In germline, CDR1 is SEHNR, CDR2 FQNEAQ (reference sequence). V was pared by 0 bases and J by 6 bases, with 4 bases of the junction left unmatched. CDR3 nucleotide sequence: TGTGCCAGCAGCTTAGCCCTCGGACAGGGCGAGCAGTACTTC. Protein product: CASSLALGQGEQYF.

CDR3 sequence reads: CASSSLLAGGDEQFF. The CDR3 nucleotides read TGTGCCAGCAGCTCCTTGCTAGCGGGGGGCGATGAGCAGTTCTTC. The rearrangement joins TRBV7-6 to TRBJ2-1, with 11 positions matching TRBD2. CDR1 and CDR2 from the germline V gene are SGHVS and FNYEAQ. The CDR3 runs 15 residues. Trimming removed 4 bases from V and 8 bases from J; junction bases left unmatched: 7. The whole variable domain, filled in from reference TRBV7-6 and TRBJ2-1, reads GAGVSQSPRYKVTKRGQDVALRCDPISGHVSLYWYRQALGQGPEFLTYFNYEAQQDKSGLPNDRFSAERPEGSISTLTIQRTEQRDSAMYRCASSSLLAGGDEQFFGPGTRLTVL.

The V and J genes are TRBV10-1 and TRBJ1-1; possible D gene TRBD1, 6 bases. CDR1 and CDR2 from the germline V gene are WNHNN and SYGVQD (reference sequence). The length of the CDR3 is 14 residues. V gave up 4 bases and J gave up 2 bases, with 11 bases separating them. As DNA, the CDR3 is TGCGCCAGCAGTGTTCAGGGGAGTAACACTGAAGCTTTCTTT. Translated, it gives CASSVQGSNTEAFF.

This chain connects TRBV14 to TRBJ2-3; D possibly corresponds to TRBD2 (7 bases). Trimming removed 4 bases at V and 1 base at J, with 18 bases between. The CDR3 consists of 17 residues. Germline CDR1 SGHDN, CDR2 FVKESK. CDR3 sequence: CASSPPWRGLGTDTQYF. Here the CDR3 DNA reads TGTGCCAGCAGCCCCCCCTGGCGGGGGCTGGGCACAGATACGCAGTATTTT.

The chain links TRBV20-1 to TRBJ1-2; D call uncertain. Germline V gene lookup returns CDR1 DFQATT and CDR2 SNEGSKA (reference sequence). Trimming pared 6 bases from V and 7 bases from J, leaving 12 bases between. The CDR3 runs 11 residues. CDR3 loop: CSAPGPAGYTF. CDR3 bases: TGCAGTGCCCCGGGTCCCGCTGGCTACACCTTC.

At least ten counts were recorded for this clone. This rearrangement joins TRBV7-9 to TRBJ2-7, with 9 bases that match TRBD2. There are 15 residues in the CDR3. V shed 2 bases and J 5 bases; nucleotides not matched to a gene: 7. Germline V gene data show CDR1 as SEHNR and CDR2 as FQNEAQ (reference sequence). CDR3 DNA sequence: TGTGCCAGCAGCTTATTTGGTAGCGGGGGTGACGAGCAGTACTTC. Translating it yields CASSLFGSGGDEQYF.

V gene TRBV5-1 combines with J gene TRBJ1-6, with 7 bases that match TRBD1. Germline CDR1 reads SGHRS; CDR2 reads YFSETQ. The V gene end was trimmed by 0 bases and the J gene end by 13 bases; junction bases not matched to a gene: 13. This CDR3 comprises 16 residues. The CDR3 nucleotides are TGCGCCAGCAGCTTGGATGGGATGGGGGACAGTTGGCCCCTCCACTTT. It encodes CASSLDGMGDSWPLHF. The full variable domain, rest sourced from reference TRBV5-1 and TRBJ1-6, is KAGVTQTPRYLIKTRGQQVTLSCSPISGHRSVSWYQQTPGQGLQFLFEYFSETQRNKGNFPGRFSGRQFSNSRSEMNVSTLELGDSALYLCASSLDGMGDSWPLHFGNGTRLTVT.

The chain has TRBV7-9 and TRBJ2-7; unclear D gene. The CDR3 totals 11 residues. Deletions cut 0 bases from V and 5 bases from J, with 2 bases between. From germline, CDR1 is SEHNR and CDR2 FQNEAQ (reference sequence). This CDR3 is CASSLAHEQYF. The CDR3 region has the DNA TGTGCCAGCAGCTTAGCGCACGAGCAGTACTTC.

The chain uses TRBV19 and TRBJ1-2, with a weak D call TRBD1 (6 bases). The germline gives CDR1 LNHDA, CDR2 SQIVND (reference sequence). CDR3 length: 13 amino acids. V was cut by 7 bases and J by 9 bases, with 18 bases left in between. The CDR3 coding sequence is TGTGCCAGTACCTCCTTAGGGGGTCTCCGCTACACCTTC. It encodes CASTSLGGLRYTF.

The chain links TRBV5-6 to TRBJ2-2; no firm D call. Per germline, CDR1 SGHDT and CDR2 YYEEEE. Trimming removed 0 bases from V and 1 base from J, with 4 bases in between. CDR3 length equals 14 residues. CDR3 sequence reads: CASSLVVNTGELFF. DNA of the CDR3: TGTGCCAGCAGCTTGGTAGTGAACACCGGGGAGCTGTTTTTT.

The table lists this clone with a few counts. The chain has TRBV5-1 and TRBJ2-5; TRBD2 matches at 7 bases. The CDR3 consists of 14 residues. Unmatched junction bases numbered 4, after V lost 0 bases and J lost 5 bases. Germline lookup yields CDR1 SGHRS and CDR2 YFSETQ. The CDR3 DNA sequence: TGCGCCAGCAGCTTGGAAATGGGAGGGGAGACCCAGTACTTC. It yields the protein CASSLEMGGETQYF.

The V and J genes are TRBV5-6 and TRBJ1-3; D uncertain. Germline values: CDR1 SGHDT, CDR2 YYEEEE. V shed 2 bases and J shed 0 bases, with 3 bases lying between them. This CDR3 comprises 13 residues. The CDR3 here is CASSFDSGNTIYF. CDR3 nucleotides: TGTGCCAGCAGCTTTGACTCTGGAAACACCATATATTTT.